This TCR beta chain comes out of a study of T cell responses to AZD1222 COVID-19 vaccine. General study results and limits: Repertoires were collected only later (after the peak T cell response had occurred). Spike-specific TCR depth and breadth grew after two AZD1222 doses. Baseline antibody screening turned up just five to seven seropositive AZD1222 recipients.

Sequencing used immunoSEQ multiplex PCR; TCRdb keeps in-frame clones, though not all of them. The data contain roughly 180,000 clones, 85% to 95% of them singletons. The CDR3 sequence is 16 residues long. On this clone: As yet, its antigen is unknown.

The sequencing here drew on peripheral blood, taken 28 days after the second dose of the MenACWY control vaccine. The chain combines TRBV1 with TRBJ2-3. TRBV1 is listed as a pseudogene. The source is an adult who received the MenACWY meningococcal vaccine as a control. The CDR3 here is CTSSPGTKIGTDTQYF. CDR3 nucleotide sequence: TGCACCAGCAGTCCCGGGACCAAAATCGGCACAGATACGCAGTATTTT.